This entry describes one T cell receptor (beta chain). Its antigen has not been determined. No much larger clone is present one base from it, and per-base qualities are unavailable. The entry originates in a study of blood T cell repertoires in COVID-19 (dated by TCRdb to 2020 to 2022). With respect to the entire study: The collaborator samples originated in the United States, Italy and Spain and spanned the acute and convalescent phases of COVID-19. The material from the prospective study consisted of cDNA or gDNA derived from T cells, B-cell-depleted T cells, or PBMCs. Subjects who had been exposed to COVID-19, were actively infected with it, or had recovered from it provided the deeply sampled blood TCRbeta repertoires that made up the dataset. The repertoires were released in a freely available public database intended as a resource for research on the immune response to SARS-CoV-2. Samples came from the ongoing ImmuneRACE study (first 160 participants) plus 1,254 subjects from 6 global collaborators. A de-identified subject ID, COVID-19 status, age in years and sex were almost always included in the sample metadata. HLA class I and class II types, where available, came from metadata supplied by the sample provider rather than from assay-based typing. On the study overall, not on this receptor specifically: How much clinical and demographic metadata was included differed by source and by participant, and the metadata was provided uncurated.

The immunoSEQ Assay, a bias-controlled multiplex PCR, was used to amplify TCRbeta CDR3 regions from genomic DNA. The original pipeline was this. The number of nucleated cells in each sample was estimated from the amplification of reference gene primers within the assay. To quantify the absolute abundance of each unique TCRbeta CDR3 rearrangement, sequence reads were collapsed and filtered. For each sample, productive Simpson clonality was calculated as the square root of Simpson's diversity index across productive rearrangements. TCRdb carries this immuneACCESS record with in-frame sequences only. Its versions omit some clonotypes, under half of them owing to an unresolved V gene in the studies checked, with the rest unexplained. That table furnishes V, J and clone size, whereas the DNA furnished D and trimming. The sample has 55,000 to 80,000 clones on record, approximately 90% of them singletons. Around 1.2% of the sample goes to the ten largest clones.

Whole blood was collected in K2EDTA tubes by collaborating institutions according to the institutions' own protocols. For TCRbeta analysis, collaborator samples were shipped as frozen whole blood, as isolated PBMCs, or as DNA extracted from either sample type. Relative to germline, V is 4 bases shorter and J is 3 bases shorter, with 16 bases between their ends. From the germline V gene, CDR1 is SGDLS and CDR2 is YYNGEE. The cysteine opens and the phenylalanine closes a CDR3 of 16 amino acids. The entry retains the CDR3 DNA only, 48 bases that are in frame from base 1. Sequencing input: peripheral blood. The sequence is built from TRBV9 and TRBJ2-2; TRBD1 is a weak D gene call, 6 bases matching. The TCR comes from a woman in her fifties or sixties with acute or convalescent COVID-19. The CDR3 region: CASSFQTGLYTGELFF. The DNA sequence follows: TGTGCCAGCAGCTTCCAGACAGGACTTTACACCGGGGAGCTGTTTTTT.